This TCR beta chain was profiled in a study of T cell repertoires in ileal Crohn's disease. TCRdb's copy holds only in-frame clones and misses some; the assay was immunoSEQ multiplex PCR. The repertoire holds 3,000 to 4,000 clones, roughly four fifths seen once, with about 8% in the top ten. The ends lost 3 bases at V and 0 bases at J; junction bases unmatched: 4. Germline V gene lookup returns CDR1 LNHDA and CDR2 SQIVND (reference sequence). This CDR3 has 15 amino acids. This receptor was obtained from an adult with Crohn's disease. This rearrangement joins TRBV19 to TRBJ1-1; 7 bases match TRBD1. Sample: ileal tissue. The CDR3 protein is CASSISGGLNTEAFF. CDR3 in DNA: TGTGCCAGTAGTATTTCAGGGGGATTGAACACTGAAGCTTTCTTT.